This T cell receptor (beta chain) was found in a study of T cell responses to AZD1222 COVID-19 vaccine. Across the study: Pooled samples include second doses given at about 4 or 12 weeks. Overall study findings and caveats: The number of AZD1222 recipients seropositive at baseline was only five to seven. No repertoire was sampled before or during the peak T cell response, only after it. White British ancestry dominated among donors, who included more females, and clonal diversity was possibly underestimated.

On this clone itself: What it binds is unknown.

TCRdb keeps only in-frame clones here, not all; method: immunoSEQ multiplex PCR. The sample consists of tens of thousands of clones, around 90% of them appearing once. CDR1 and CDR2 from the germline V gene are LNHDA and SQIVND (reference sequence). Trimming cost V 5 bases and J 4 bases, with 21 bases left between them. The CDR3 has 17 amino acids. This TCR derives from an adult in good health. The V call is TRBV19, the J call TRBJ2-1, with a possible D match to TRBD2 (7 bases). The sample in question was peripheral blood, obtained on day 0 of AZD1222 vaccination. The CDR3 region has the DNA TGTGCCAGTAGTGCTTACGGAGGGGGGGTTGAGTACAATGAGCAGTTCTTC. The encoded protein is CASSAYGGGVEYNEQFF.